This T cell receptor beta chain was found in a study of shared clonotypes between healthy human individuals. Study outcomes and limitations: Clonotypes not shared had lower generation probabilities than those common to all four donors. Memory subsets generally showed lower estimated richness than naive subsets. Sharing across several donors was seen in roughly 5% of naive CD4 clonotypes.

Per sorted-subset replicate PCR, input was around 220 ng DNA, representing tens of thousands of T cell genomes. Sequencing was performed with immunoSEQ multiplex PCR; in TCRdb, only in-frame clones are kept and a portion is missing. The sample contains about 680,000 clones, roughly 73% of which appear only once. Trimming cost V 0 bases and J 0 bases; bases outside gene matches: 2. There are 16 residues in the CDR3. Germline CDR1 LNHNV, CDR2 YYDKDF (reference sequence). Notes on this clone: Its antigen is not known. Additional DNA sequences in this sample encode the identical CDR3.

The TCR sequence derives from a woman in her twenties or thirties in good health. The sequencing input was memory CD4+ T cells sorted from blood. Regarding subset: CD45RA-negative fraction. This chain links TRBV15 with TRBJ1-3; 7 bases map to TRBD1. The CDR3 DNA reads as TGTGCCACCAGCAGAGATACAGGGGCCTCTGGAAACACCATATATTTT. Its protein is CATSRDTGASGNTIYF.